The clone carrying this TCR beta chain was counted a single time. The method was immunoSEQ multiplex PCR; TCRdb's version includes in-frame clones alone and lacks a portion of them. The sample lists around 2,100,000 clones, about 95% occurring once. Between the trimmed V and J ends, which lost 6 bases and 8 bases, there was a span of 20 bases. This CDR3 is built from 16 residues. The germline V gene encodes CDR1 MNHNY and CDR2 SVGAGI (reference sequence). The data belong to a study of shared clonotypes between healthy human individuals. Naivety among CD8 cells was defined by CD45RO negativity and positive CCR7 selection, thereby excluding terminally differentiated effector memory CD45RA+ cells.

The receptor was isolated from a man aged 18-30 years in good health. The rearrangement links TRBV6-6 to TRBJ1-6; a possible D gene is TRBD1 (5 bases). Sequencing was performed on naive CD8+ T cells sorted from blood. As DNA, the CDR3 is TGTGCCAGCAGAACCTGGGACGTGCCCGGGGATTCACCCCTCCACTTT. Translation: CASRTWDVPGDSPLHF.